These T cell receptor beta chains were read from a single sample in a study of cytomegalovirus exposure and HLA in healthy donors. The assay was immunoSEQ multiplex PCR, and TCRdb's table has in-frame clones only and misses some. The sample includes around 94,000 clones, approximately 71% of them seen just once. Sequencing was performed on PBMCs. The receptors here all came from a male donor in good health and CMV-seropositive. CDR3s include the opening cysteine and the closing phenylalanine or tryptophan. A D gene is named only where the DNA matches it firmly. Part of the rows lack a size; the others show once, few, many or a class for expanded clones.

TRBV27	17	TRBD2	.	TRBJ2-3	CASSFRLAGGPADTQYF	TGTGCCAGCAGTTTCAGGCTAGCGGGAGGTCCCGCAGATACGCAGTATTTT
TRBV6-5	15	TRBD2	.	TRBJ2-1	CASTQQVGRNNEQFF	TGTGCCAGCACCCAACAAGTCGGGAGGAACAATGAGCAGTTCTTC
TRBV2	14	TRBD1	.	TRBJ2-7	CASSSRDRGYEQYF	TGTGCCAGCAGTAGTCGGGACAGGGGCTACGAGCAGTACTTC
TRBV14	15	.	.	TRBJ2-3	CASSPYGLNTDTQYF	TGTGCCAGCAGCCCTTACGGACTGAACACAGATACGCAGTATTTT
TRBV4-2	14	TRBD1	.	TRBJ1-1	CASSPGQGNTEAFF	TGTGCCAGCAGCCCTGGACAGGGGAACACTGAAGCTTTCTTT
TRBV7-2	17	TRBD1	.	TRBJ2-7	CASSPDLYRGQGSEQYF	TGTGCCAGCAGCCCGGACCTGTATCGGGGACAGGGATCCGAGCAGTACTTC
TRBV9	14	.	.	TRBJ2-1	CASGRQGRGNEQFF	TGTGCCAGCGGGCGGCAGGGGCGCGGGAATGAGCAGTTCTTC
TRBV19	14	.	.	TRBJ1-2	CASTPGPGDYGYTF	TGTGCCAGTACCCCGGGTCCGGGGGACTATGGCTACACCTTC
TRBV9	12	TRBD2	.	TRBJ2-1	CASSAGGTRQFF	TGTGCCAGCAGCGCGGGGGGGACTCGGCAGTTCTTC
TRBV7-9	14	TRBD2	.	TRBJ2-5	CASSLTGGKETQYF	TGTGCCAGCAGCTTGACGGGGGGAAAGGAGACCCAGTACTTC
TRBV5-1	15	TRBD2	.	TRBJ2-3	CASLPGDYLTDTQYF	TGCGCCAGCCTGCCCGGGGACTACCTCACAGATACGCAGTATTTT
TRBV12-5	19	TRBD2	.	TRBJ2-2	CASGRTNPGLAHNTGELFF	TGTGCTAGTGGACGGACAAACCCGGGACTAGCCCATAACACCGGGGAGCTGTTTTTT
TRBV7-2	14	.	.	TRBJ2-7	CASSLNWASYEQYF	TGTGCCAGCAGCTTAAACTGGGCCTCCTACGAGCAGTACTTC
TRBV7-3	15	TRBD2	.	TRBJ2-1	CASSFGTSGYNEQFF	TGTGCCAGCAGCTTCGGGACTAGCGGGTACAATGAGCAGTTCTTC
TRBV13	17	.	.	TRBJ2-4	CASSLRSGGFTKNIQYF	TGTGCCAGCAGCTTAAGGTCCGGCGGCTTCACCAAAAACATTCAGTACTTC
TRBV7-3	18	TRBD2	.	TRBJ2-3	CASSSSPSSSGRGDTQYF	TGTGCCAGCAGCTCTAGCCCCTCTTCTAGCGGGAGGGGGGATACGCAGTATTTT
TRBV27	16	TRBD2	.	TRBJ2-1	CASSLYPSGVHNEQFF	TGTGCCAGCAGTTTATACCCTAGCGGGGTACACAATGAGCAGTTCTTC
TRBV28	17	TRBD1	few	TRBJ1-5	CASSPPGTGDNNQPQHF	TGTGCCAGCAGTCCACCGGGGACAGGGGACAACAATCAGCCCCAGCATTTT
TRBV5-6	15	TRBD1	.	TRBJ1-1	CASSLPGQGRGEAFF	TGTGCCAGCAGCTTACCGGGACAGGGACGGGGTGAAGCTTTCTTT
TRBV6-6	16	TRBD1	once	TRBJ2-3	CASSQQGAPGADTQYF	TGTGCCAGCAGTCAGCAGGGGGCGCCGGGCGCAGATACGCAGTATTTT
TRBV5-1	14	.	.	TRBJ2-6	CASSKTTGANVLTF	TGCGCCAGCAGTAAGACGACAGGGGCCAACGTCCTGACTTTC
TRBV7-2	13	TRBD1	.	TRBJ1-5	CASSPRGNQPQHF	TGTGCCAGCAGCCCCAGGGGGAATCAGCCCCAGCATTTT
TRBV18	15	TRBD1	.	TRBJ2-5	CASSPRDRGQETQYF	TGTGCCAGCTCACCACGGGACAGGGGACAAGAGACCCAGTACTTC
TRBV15	18	TRBD2	few	TRBJ2-1	CATSTAGLAGQFYNEQFF	TGTGCCACCAGCACAGCGGGACTAGCGGGTCAATTCTACAATGAGCAGTTCTTC
TRBV29-1	16	TRBD1	once	TRBJ1-2	CSVGPERQGGVSGYTF	TGCAGCGTTGGGCCGGAAAGACAGGGGGGTGTAAGTGGCTACACCTTC
TRBV28	15	TRBD2	.	TRBJ2-3	CAHGRMAGDADTQYF	TGTGCCCACGGGAGGATGGCGGGAGATGCAGATACGCAGTATTTT
TRBV7-8	15	TRBD2	.	TRBJ2-5	CASSLVVRGRETQYF	TGTGCCAGCAGCTTAGTGGTTCGCGGGAGGGAGACCCAGTACTTC
TRBV14	16	TRBD1	.	TRBJ2-3	CASSRSGDRRTDTQYF	TGTGCCAGCAGCCGCTCCGGGGACAGGCGCACAGATACGCAGTATTTT
TRBV27	15	TRBD1	once	TRBJ2-7	CATRGLGQGRDEQYF	TGTGCCACCCGGGGTTTAGGACAGGGTCGGGACGAGCAGTACTTC
TRBV28	16	.	.	TRBJ2-7	CASSLIDQAGFYEQYF	TGTGCCAGCAGTTTGATCGATCAGGCAGGTTTCTACGAGCAGTACTTC
TRBV5-8	14	.	.	TRBJ2-3	CASSGPGSTDTQYF	TGCGCCAGCTCAGGGCCGGGTAGCACAGATACGCAGTATTTT
TRBV25-1	15	.	.	TRBJ2-5	CASSPRQNRRETQYF	TGTGCCAGCAGTCCGAGACAGAACCGTAGGGAGACCCAGTACTTC
TRBV5-1	20	TRBD2	.	TRBJ2-7	CASSLGSVGLAGVSIYEQYF	TGCGCCAGCAGCTTGGGATCCGTGGGACTAGCGGGAGTCTCTATCTACGAGCAGTACTTC
TRBV11-2	13	.	.	TRBJ1-4	CASSLTVNEKLFF	TGTGCCAGCAGCTTGACAGTTAATGAAAAACTGTTTTTT
TRBV5-6	14	TRBD1	.	TRBJ1-3	CASSLGTGGNTIYF	TGTGCCAGCAGCTTGGGGACAGGAGGAAACACCATATATTTT
TRBV29-1	13	TRBD1	.	TRBJ2-7	CSVGLDRVSEQYF	TGCAGCGTTGGGCTCGACAGGGTCTCCGAGCAGTACTTC
TRBV6-5	15	.	.	TRBJ2-7	CASSYRAGGSYEQYF	TGTGCCAGCAGTTACCGGGCGGGTGGATCCTACGAGCAGTACTTC
TRBV9	15	.	.	TRBJ2-5	CASSVNWGLGETQYF	TGTGCCAGCAGCGTAAACTGGGGGCTGGGGGAGACCCAGTACTTC
TRBV7-2	12	.	.	TRBJ2-5	CASSLRRETQYF	TGTGCCAGCAGCCTGCGGAGGGAGACCCAGTACTTC
TRBV2	12	.	.	TRBJ2-7	CASSGEVREQYF	TGTGCCAGCAGTGGTGAAGTACGCGAGCAGTACTTC
TRBV7-2	14	TRBD1	.	TRBJ2-7	CASSPYRTGTEQYF	TGTGCCAGCAGCCCCTATCGGACAGGCACCGAGCAGTACTTC
TRBV6-4	13	.	once	TRBJ2-2	CASSTEGAGELFF	TGTGCCAGCAGCACGGAAGGGGCCGGGGAGCTGTTTTTT
TRBV4-1	18	TRBD1	.	TRBJ2-5	CASSRAPRGQGARETQYF	TGCGCCAGCAGTCGGGCACCTCGAGGGCAGGGGGCTCGGGAGACCCAGTACTTC
TRBV13	15	TRBD1	few	TRBJ2-7	CASSLGQGTLYEQYF	TGTGCCAGCAGCTTAGGACAGGGGACCCTCTACGAGCAGTACTTC
TRBV5-1	15	TRBD2	.	TRBJ2-7	CASSLAGLGIDEQYF	TGCGCCAGCAGCTTAGCGGGACTAGGGATCGACGAGCAGTACTTC
TRBV30	14	TRBD1	.	TRBJ2-1	CAWSGDRGDNEQFF	TGTGCCTGGAGCGGGGACAGGGGAGACAATGAGCAGTTCTTC
TRBV7-7	15	TRBD1	.	TRBJ2-1	CASSPGQGFYNEQFF	TGTGCCAGCAGCCCTGGACAGGGGTTCTACAATGAGCAGTTCTTC
TRBV7-2	16	.	.	TRBJ2-1	CASSLIVSIIANEQFF	TGTGCCAGCAGCTTAATAGTGAGTATTATAGCAAATGAGCAGTTCTTC
TRBV6-6	16	.	few	TRBJ1-5	CASTLTAYGPDQPQHF	TGTGCCAGCACCCTGACAGCCTACGGCCCCGATCAGCCCCAGCATTTT
TRBV9	14	TRBD1	.	TRBJ2-7	CASSVAQGAYEQYF	TGTGCCAGCAGCGTAGCTCAGGGGGCCTACGAGCAGTACTTC
TRBV11-2	15	TRBD1	.	TRBJ2-4	CASSAKTGNVNIQYF	TGTGCCAGCAGCGCCAAGACAGGGAACGTCAACATTCAGTACTTC
TRBV29-1	14	TRBD2	.	TRBJ2-5	CSALLAGGVETQYF	TGCAGCGCCCTCCTAGCGGGAGGGGTAGAGACCCAGTACTTC
TRBV6-5	16	.	.	TRBJ1-4	CASSYSGAATNEKLFF	TGTGCCAGCAGTTACTCCGGCGCGGCAACTAATGAAAAACTGTTTTTT
TRBV13	18	.	few	TRBJ2-6	CASSWGEGRLTGANVLTF	TGTGCCAGCAGCTGGGGTGAGGGGAGGCTAACTGGGGCCAACGTCCTGACTTTC